Listed below are T cell receptor beta chains from one sample, sequenced in a study of T cells after posttransplantation cyclophosphamide. Sequenced by immunoSEQ multiplex PCR; TCRdb stores in-frame clones only, minus some. The data show more than 8,500 clones, with none appearing a single time. Specimen: PBMCs, collected approximately 330 days after allogeneic stem cell transplant with posttransplant cyclophosphamide. These receptors were taken from a male patient in his 50s who received an allogeneic stem cell transplant from a related donor and was CMV-positive. T cells may partly derive from the graft donor. Both conserved end residues are part of each CDR3. D genes are given only for firm matches. Sizes are listed as how often the clone was seen (once, few, many) or a class if it is expanded.

cdr3_nt: TGTGCCAGCAGTGACGACGCAGGGGTACGAAATGAGCAGTTCTTC; cdr3_aa: CASSDDAGVRNEQFF; j_call: TRBJ2-1; clone_size: many; v_call: TRBV6-4; d_call: .
cdr3_nt: TGCAGCGTCGCGGGACTAGCGGGGGGAACTAGCACAGATACGCAGTATTTT; cdr3_aa: CSVAGLAGGTSTDTQYF; j_call: TRBJ2-3; clone_size: many; v_call: TRBV29-1; d_call: TRBD2
cdr3_nt: TGTGCCACCAGCGGGACTGTGGGGAATCAGCCCCAGCATTTT; cdr3_aa: CATSGTVGNQPQHF; j_call: TRBJ1-5; clone_size: many; v_call: TRBV15; d_call: .
cdr3_nt: TGTGCCAGCAGCACCGGGGGGGAGTGGGAGACCCAGTACTTC; cdr3_aa: CASSTGGEWETQYF; j_call: TRBJ2-5; clone_size: few; v_call: TRBV5-4; d_call: TRBD2
cdr3_nt: TGTGCCAGCAGCCCCTGGACAGGGGGGAATCAGCCCCAGCATTTT; cdr3_aa: CASSPWTGGNQPQHF; j_call: TRBJ1-5; clone_size: many; v_call: TRBV7-2; d_call: TRBD1
cdr3_nt: TGTGCCAGCAGTTCCGGGACTAGTGACACCGGGGAGCTGTTTTTT; cdr3_aa: CASSSGTSDTGELFF; j_call: TRBJ2-2; clone_size: many; v_call: TRBV5-6; d_call: TRBD2
cdr3_nt: TGTGCCAGCACGTTTCCTGAAGAGACCCAGTACTTC; cdr3_aa: CASTFPEETQYF; j_call: TRBJ2-5; clone_size: many; v_call: TRBV2; d_call: .
cdr3_nt: TGTGCTTCCAAGGGGCGGATCTTTATGAACACTGAAGCTTTCTTT; cdr3_aa: CASKGRIFMNTEAFF; j_call: TRBJ1-1; clone_size: many; v_call: TRBV6-5; d_call: .
cdr3_nt: TGCGCCAGCAGCCAAGATAGGGGTCAGCCCCAGCATTTT; cdr3_aa: CASSQDRGQPQHF; j_call: TRBJ1-5; clone_size: many; v_call: TRBV4-3; d_call: .
cdr3_nt: TGTGCCAGCAGTTCGGGGACAGGCACAGATACGCAGTATTTT; cdr3_aa: CASSSGTGTDTQYF; j_call: TRBJ2-3; clone_size: many; v_call: TRBV6-5; d_call: TRBD1
cdr3_nt: TGTGCCATCAGCAACCGGGGCCAAGAGACCCAGTACTTC; cdr3_aa: CAISNRGQETQYF; j_call: TRBJ2-5; clone_size: many; v_call: TRBV10-3; d_call: .
cdr3_nt: TGTGCCAGTAGTATAACAGGTCTTCGGGCAGGCACTGAAGCTTTCTTT; cdr3_aa: CASSITGLRAGTEAFF; j_call: TRBJ1-1; clone_size: many; v_call: TRBV19; d_call: .
cdr3_nt: TGTGCCAGCAGCCCAGCAGGGGATACTGAAGCTTTCTTT; cdr3_aa: CASSPAGDTEAFF; j_call: TRBJ1-1; clone_size: many; v_call: TRBV11-2; d_call: .
cdr3_nt: TGTGCCAGCAGCTGGGGATGGACAGGGGAGGTTGAAAAACTGTTTTTT; cdr3_aa: CASSWGWTGEVEKLFF; j_call: TRBJ1-4; clone_size: many; v_call: TRBV5-8; d_call: TRBD1
cdr3_nt: TGCGCCAGCCTACAGGGGGGCAATCAGCCCCAGCATTTT; cdr3_aa: CASLQGGNQPQHF; j_call: TRBJ1-5; clone_size: medium-sized; v_call: TRBV10-2; d_call: TRBD1
cdr3_nt: TGTGCCAGCAGTTTTAGACAGGGCGATGAGCAGTTCTTC; cdr3_aa: CASSFRQGDEQFF; j_call: TRBJ2-1; clone_size: many; v_call: TRBV7-2; d_call: TRBD1
cdr3_nt: TGTGCCAGCAGCTTAGCTTCTAGCGGGAGTTGGGATGAGCAGTTCTTC; cdr3_aa: CASSLASSGSWDEQFF; j_call: TRBJ2-1; clone_size: many; v_call: TRBV7-2; d_call: TRBD2